This TCR beta chain comes out of a study of OX40 agonist ivuxolimab in advanced cancers. Study-level background: Eligibility rules accepted prior anti-PD-1, anti-PD-L1 or anti-CTLA-4 therapy, and 30% to 40% had some. General study results and limits: On average, a greater number of expanded clones characterised CD8+ T cells relative to CD4+. At 0.1 to 3.0 mg/kg, CD4+ and CD8+ blood T cells expanded clonally by week 6.

Using immunoSEQ multiplex PCR, the repertoire was profiled, and TCRdb retains in-frame clones only, with some absent. Counted here are about 69,000 clones, approximately 93% occurring once; the ten biggest clones make up 0.25% to 0.35%. Autoimmune disease history or systemic immunosuppression led to patients being barred. Trimming removed 5 bases from V and 8 bases from J, with 30 bases in between. The CDR3 runs to 19 residues. CDR1 SGHAT and CDR2 FQNNGV come from the germline V gene. A note on this clone: Its specificity is unknown.

The chain combines TRBV11-2 with TRBJ1-4, with D possibly TRBD1 on 5 matching bases. The TCR originated in an adult with an advanced solid tumor such as melanoma, head and neck, liver or kidney cancer. The starting material was CD4+ or CD8+ T cells sorted from blood, obtained in a trial of the OX40 agonist ivuxolimab. CDR3 DNA: TGTGCCAGCAGCCCTTACAAGGGACGGACTGGGGGTAATAGGGAAAAACTGTTTTTT. Residues: CASSPYKGRTGGNREKLFF.